What follows are 28 T cell receptor beta chains derived from one specimen sequenced in a study of identical twins. One entry per CDR3 protein, called by TCRdb with MiXCR from the 5' RACE reads. This sample carries 300,000 to 400,000 distinct CDR3 sequences, approximately 13% of them seen once, and the ten largest clones take 6% to 9%. In addition, the sample was reused for a study of yellow fever vaccine responses in identical twins.

The sample was CD8+ T cells sorted from blood. The source is a woman aged 18-29 years in good health.

Ten or more counts support this clonotype. The chain joins TRBV12-3 or TRBV12-4 to TRBJ2-1, with D perhaps matching TRBD2 (6 bases). The ends were cut back, 3 bases at V and 10 bases at J, with 22 bases in the middle. The CDR3 runs to 16 residues. CDR3 in amino acids: CASSFSGTSPLGEQFF. CDR3 in DNA: TGTGCCAGCAGTTTTTCCGGAACTAGCCCCCTCGGGGAGCAGTTCTTC.

This clonotype was seen ten or more times. The rearrangement uses TRBV12-3 or TRBV12-4 and TRBJ2-1; no clear D gene. V was clipped by 4 bases and J by 4 bases, with 5 bases between them. This CDR3 has 12 amino acids. The CDR3 sequence: CASSSQYNEQFF. CDR3 DNA: TGTGCCAGCAGTTCCCAGTACAATGAGCAGTTCTTC.

This clonotype was seen at least ten times. The chain uses TRBV28 and TRBJ2-7, with D perhaps matching TRBD2 (5 bases). CDR1 and CDR2 (germline): MDHEN, SYDVKM. This CDR3 region has 12 residues. V gave up 3 bases and J gave up 7 bases, with 10 bases separating them. The CDR3 here is CASSLGSGEQYF. The CDR3 DNA reads as TGTGCCAGCAGTTTGGGGTCGGGGGAGCAGTACTTC.

This clonotype has a count of ten or more. The chain couples TRBV4-1 to TRBJ2-5, with D tentatively TRBD2 (5 bases). The length of the CDR3 is 16 residues. V shed 0 bases and J shed 3 bases, with 14 bases lying between them. The germline V gene has CDR1 MGHRA and CDR2 YSYEKL. CDR3 loop: CASSQDGRGWEETQYF. Written as DNA, the CDR3 is TGCGCCAGCAGCCAAGATGGTCGGGGTTGGGAAGAGACCCAGTACTTC.

V gene TRBV9 combines with J gene TRBJ2-1; D not certain. V was cut by 4 bases and J by 8 bases, with 10 bases left in between. CDR3 size: 12 residues. Germline-derived CDR1 and CDR2 are SGDLS and YYNGEE. The CDR3 region is CASSPRGYEQFF. The CDR3 nucleotides are TGTGCCAGCAGCCCCCGTGGCTATGAGCAGTTCTTC.

V is TRBV20-1 and J is TRBJ1-2, with a tentative D call TRBD1 (6 bases). Trimming took 6 bases from V and 2 from J, leaving 22 bases between them. Germline-derived CDR1 and CDR2 are DFQATT and SNEGSKA (reference sequence). The CDR3 length is 16 residues. CDR3 bases: TGCAGTGCCATTCCGCCCTCCAGGGGCATGAACTATGGCTACACCTTC. Translating it yields CSAIPPSRGMNYGYTF.

This clonotype was found a few times. The rearrangement links TRBV7-7 to TRBJ2-7, with 7 bases aligning to TRBD2. In germline, CDR1 is SSHAT, CDR2 FNYEAQ (reference sequence). V lost 5 bases, J lost 3 bases, and 7 bases stayed unmatched. The CDR3 loop spans 14 amino acids. CDR3 region: CASSTLRDYYEQYV. The CDR3, as DNA: TGTGCCAGCAGCACGCTCCGGGACTACTACGAGCAGTACGTC.

This clonotype turned up a few times. The rearrangement links TRBV28 to TRBJ1-1; 8 nucleotides line up with TRBD1. There are 13 residues in the CDR3. The germline CDR1 and CDR2 sequences are MDHEN and SYDVKM. The junction had 3 bases not matched to a gene; V was cut back by 5 bases and J by 4 bases. CDR3 in DNA: TGTGCCAGCAGTGATGACAGGGGCACTGAAGCTTTCTTT. Residues: CASSDDRGTEAFF.

CDR3 DNA: TGTGCCAGCTCACCCCCGGACAGGGTGTCTTGGGATGAGCAGTTCTTC. Its translation is CASSPPDRVSWDEQFF. The V gene is TRBV18, the J gene TRBJ2-1; TRBD1 aligns across 8 bases. The germline V gene encodes CDR1 KGHSH and CDR2 LQKENI. V gave up 3 bases and J gave up 8 bases; unmatched junction bases: 12. The CDR3 is made up of 16 amino acids. Looking up the rest from reference TRBV18 and TRBJ2-1 gives the full variable domain: NAGVMQNPRHLVRRRGQEARLRCSPMKGHSHVYWYRQLPEEGLKFMVYLQKENIIDESGMPKERFSAEFPKEGPSILRIQQVVRGDSAAYFCASSPPDRVSWDEQFFGPGTRLTVL.

This clonotype was found many times. The CDR3 loop reads CASSFGRTDTQYF. The CDR3, as DNA: TGTGCCAGCAGTTTCGGCCGCACAGATACGCAGTATTTT. V is TRBV27 and J is TRBJ2-3; D not certain. Trimming cost V 3 bases and J 1 base, with 5 bases left between them. The CDR3 loop spans 13 amino acids. Per the germline V gene, CDR1 is MNHEY and CDR2 is SMNVEV (reference sequence).

The V and J genes are TRBV27 and TRBJ2-3; possible D gene TRBD2, 6 bases. Per the germline V gene, CDR1 is MNHEY and CDR2 is SMNVEV (reference sequence). Trimming took off 4 bases at V and 4 bases at J, with 21 bases between the two ends. The CDR3 is 17 amino acids. CDR3 loop: CASSSSTMAGLSDTQYF. CDR3 bases: TGTGCCAGCAGTTCGTCGACTATGGCGGGGTTGTCAGATACGCAGTATTTT.

The chain uses TRBV7-6 and TRBJ2-1; the match to TRBD1 covers 9 bases. This CDR3 has 17 amino acids. Germline values: CDR1 SGHVS, CDR2 FNYEAQ. Trimming removed 1 base from V and 10 bases from J; junction bases left unmatched: 14. The CDR3 nucleotides read TGTGCCAGCAGCTTAGAATGGGGACAGGGCCCATCTGGGGAGCAGTTCTTC. This gives the protein CASSLEWGQGPSGEQFF.

This clonotype came up many times. The chain is built from TRBV5-1 and TRBJ1-1; 7 nucleotides match TRBD1. V shed 3 bases and J 1 base; nucleotides not matched to a gene: 6. Germline CDR1 SGHRS, CDR2 YFSETQ. This CDR3 has 15 amino acids. This CDR3 reads CASSSDRSPNTEAFF. Here the CDR3 DNA reads TGCGCCAGCAGCTCGGACAGGTCACCGAACACTGAAGCTTTCTTT.

This clonotype was recorded a few times. The chain is built from TRBV15 and TRBJ1-1; D ambiguous. Trimming removed 0 bases at V and 2 bases at J, with 10 bases between. Germline V gene lookup returns CDR1 LNHNV and CDR2 YYDKDF (reference sequence). There are 15 residues in the CDR3. The CDR3 DNA reads TGTGCCACCAGCAGAGATGATGGGAGCAACACTGAAGCTTTCTTT. Its protein is CATSRDDGSNTEAFF. Using reference TRBV15 and TRBJ1-1 for the parts outside the CDR3, the full variable domain is DAMVIQNPRYQVTQFGKPVTLSCSQTLNHNVMYWYQQKSSQAPKLLFHYYDKDFNNEADTPDNFQSRRPNTSFCFLDIRSPGLGDTAMYLCATSRDDGSNTEAFFGQGTRLTVV.

This clonotype was counted between two and nine times. The chain recombines TRBV12-3 or TRBV12-4 with TRBJ2-7, with a possible D match to TRBD2 (6 bases). The CDR3 runs 11 residues. V lost 3 bases to trimming and J lost 6 bases, with 6 bases between them. This chain's CDR3 is CASSFGGEQYV. In DNA form, the CDR3 reads TGTGCCAGCAGTTTCGGGGGCGAGCAGTACGTC.

V and J are TRBV2 and TRBJ2-7; the match to TRBD1 covers 8 bases. Germline CDR1 and CDR2: SNHLY and FYNNEI. V lost 6 bases to trimming and J lost 3 bases; unmatched junction nucleotides: 7. This CDR3 is built from 14 residues. The DNA of the CDR3 is TGTGCCAGCAGGTCTGGACAGGGACGCTACGAGCAGTACTTC. Translated, it gives CASRSGQGRYEQYF.

This clonotype has just a few counts. This sequence joins TRBV20-1 and TRBJ2-1; D perhaps matches TRBD1 (5 bases). The CDR3 length is 15 residues. Trimming removed 4 bases from V and 0 bases from J, with 13 bases in between. Germline V gene lookup returns CDR1 DFQATT and CDR2 SNEGSKA (reference sequence). CDR3 in amino acids: CSANGAGSSYNEQFF. The CDR3 nucleotides are TGCAGTGCTAATGGGGCCGGAAGCTCCTACAATGAGCAGTTCTTC.

J is TRBJ1-2 and V is TRBV27; tentative D call: TRBD1 (6 bases). This CDR3 contains 17 residues. V was pared by 2 bases and J by 8 bases, with 24 bases between. Per the germline V gene, CDR1 is MNHEY and CDR2 is SMNVEV (reference sequence). CDR3 sequence: CASSLGIPGTSAEGYTF. As DNA, the CDR3 is TGTGCCAGCAGTTTAGGGATTCCAGGGACATCCGCCGAGGGCTACACCTTC.

This clonotype was counted between two and nine times. The chain is built from TRBV7-8 and TRBJ2-7, with D unclear. V gave up 1 base and J gave up 5 bases, with 12 bases separating them. The CDR3 length is 14 residues. Germline CDR1 reads SGHVS; CDR2 reads FQNEAQ. The CDR3 DNA is TGTGCCAGCAGCTTAGTGCAAGGTCTGAACGAGCAGTACGTC. Protein product: CASSLVQGLNEQYV.

A few counts support this clonotype. The chain is built from TRBV6-2 or TRBV6-3 and TRBJ2-7; D remains ambiguous. V was clipped by 0 bases and J by 0 bases, with 6 bases between them. The CDR3 length is 14 residues. The germline V gene has CDR1 MNHEY and CDR2 SVGEGT. The CDR3 DNA sequence: TGTGCCAGCAGTTACTCGAGGCACTCCTACGAGCAGTACGTC. Its translation: CASSYSRHSYEQYV.

The table lists this clonotype with a few counts. This chain uses TRBV7-3 with TRBJ2-5; 7 nucleotides line up with TRBD1. The CDR3 is made up of 14 amino acids. The trim removed 7 bases at V and 5 bases at J, leaving 10 bases unmatched. Germline CDR1 is SGHTA and CDR2 is FQGTGA. CDR3 sequence reads: CASKPTGTEETQYF. The CDR3 nucleotides read TGTGCCAGCAAACCGACAGGGACGGAGGAGACCCAGTACTTC.

This clonotype was recorded a few times. This rearrangement joins TRBV5-1 to TRBJ2-3; possibly TRBD1 for D (6 bases). Trimming took 0 bases from V and 6 from J, leaving 14 bases between them. Looked up from germline, CDR1 is SGHRS and CDR2 is YFSETQ. The CDR3 loop spans 15 amino acids. In DNA form, the CDR3 reads TGCGCCAGCAGCTTGGAGGGGGACGACGTCGATACGCAGTATTTT. The encoded protein is CASSLEGDDVDTQYF.

The J gene is TRBJ1-1, the V gene TRBV14; D remains unclear. CDR3 length equals 13 residues. The germline gives CDR1 SGHDN, CDR2 FVKESK. V shed 1 base and J shed 4 bases, with 7 bases lying between them. The CDR3 coding sequence is TGTGCCAGCAGCCAAGCGGGGATCACTGAAGCTTTCTTT. Protein sequence: CASSQAGITEAFF.

V gene TRBV7-6 combines with J gene TRBJ2-7; the match to TRBD2 covers 7 bases. Germline V lookup: CDR1 SGHVS, CDR2 FNYEAQ. Germline trimming cut 5 bases from V and 3 bases from J; bases unmatched to any gene: 13. The CDR3 is 16 residues long. CDR3 coding DNA: TGTGCCAGCAGCCCCCTAATGGGCGGGAGTATCTACGAGCAGTACTTC. Translation gives CASSPLMGGSIYEQYF.

This rearrangement joins TRBV5-8 to TRBJ2-7, with a tentative D call TRBD2 (6 bases). The CDR3 totals 14 residues. Germline V CDR1 and CDR2: SGHTS, YDEGEE. V was cut by 0 bases and J by 7 bases, with 14 bases left in between. The CDR3 sequence is CASSLGLGIREQYF. The CDR3 nucleotides are TGTGCCAGCAGCTTGGGACTAGGGATAAGGGAGCAGTACTTC.

This rearrangement joins TRBV24-1 to TRBJ2-2; TRBD2 agrees at 16 bases. J gave up 3 bases and V 6 bases, and 15 bases lay outside the gene matches. The germline gives CDR1 KGHDR, CDR2 SFDVKD. CDR3 size: 21 residues. The CDR3 nucleotides are TGTGCCACCAGTTATCCGCTGGGACTAGCGGGGGGGTTCCTCTACACCGGGGAGCTGTTTTTT. Protein sequence: CATSYPLGLAGGFLYTGELFF.

There are a few counts of this clonotype. The rearrangement uses TRBV7-8 and TRBJ2-1; 9 bases match TRBD2. With 0 bases clipped from V and 8 bases from J, the junction kept 5 bases outside the gene matches. Germline CDR1 reads SGHVS; CDR2 reads FQNEAQ. The CDR3 runs 15 residues. CDR3 sequence: CASSLAPAGGDEQFF. The CDR3 nucleotides are TGTGCCAGCAGCTTAGCGCCTGCGGGGGGGGATGAGCAGTTCTTC.

The V call is TRBV12-3 or TRBV12-4, the J call TRBJ1-1, with D unresolved. The V and J ends lost 3 bases and 1 base respectively, with 9 bases between them. CDR3 length: 14 residues. Here the CDR3 reads CASSFNWANTEAFF. CDR3 sequence (DNA): TGTGCCAGCAGTTTTAATTGGGCGAACACTGAAGCTTTCTTT.